This T cell receptor (beta chain) appears in the sequencing data of a study of OX40 agonist ivuxolimab in advanced cancers. Study-wide points: By week 6 at 0.1 to 3.0 mg/kg, blood CD4+ and CD8+ T cells had expanded clonally. No antigen was identified for the clonally expanded peripheral T cells.

The method was immunoSEQ multiplex PCR; TCRdb's version includes in-frame clones alone and lacks a portion of them. The table lists 60,000 to 65,000 clones, 80% to 90% of them singletons. This clone was detected once. What it recognizes is unknown. The CDR3 loop spans 14 amino acids. Germline CDR1 is MNHNS and CDR2 is SASEGT. V lost 7 bases, J lost 2 bases, and 14 bases lay in between. This chain links TRBV6-1 with TRBJ1-2; a weak D match, TRBD1 (5 bases). The source was CD4+ or CD8+ T cells sorted from blood, collected in a trial of the OX40 agonist ivuxolimab. The TCR sequence derives from an adult with an advanced solid tumor such as melanoma, head and neck, liver or kidney cancer. CDR3 bases: TGTGCCAGCACCCAAGGGGTGGGAAACTATGGCTACACCTTC. It translates to CASTQGVGNYGYTF.